Listed here are 10 T cell receptor beta chains from one sample, sequenced in a study of technical replicates of blood from a few donors. Data came from immunoSEQ multiplex PCR; TCRdb stores just in-frame clones and leaves some out. The top ten hold over 0.2% of the sample, which has around 80,000 clones, 85% to 95% seen once. Material for sequencing was T cells isolated from PBMCs. The receptors were gathered from a human donor in good health.

The V and J genes are TRBV5-4 and TRBJ1-1; 8 bases fit TRBD1. Per the germline V gene, CDR1 is SGHNT and CDR2 is YYREEE (reference sequence). The length of the CDR3 is 16 residues. The trim removed 4 bases at V and 1 base at J, leaving 9 bases unmatched. The chain's CDR3 is CASSPIPGQENTEAFF. CDR3 coding DNA: TGTGCCAGCAGCCCAATACCGGGACAGGAGAACACTGAAGCTTTCTTT.

This chain joins TRBV10-3 and TRBJ2-1, with D possibly TRBD1 on 6 matching bases. Trimming cost V 3 bases and J 4 bases, with 16 bases left between them. Germline CDR1 reads ENHRY; CDR2 reads SYGVKD. The CDR3 contains 16 residues. CDR3 residues: CAISDRTGMGYNEQFF. The CDR3 DNA reads as TGTGCCATCAGTGACCGAACAGGGATGGGGTACAATGAGCAGTTCTTC.

Only a few counts were recorded for this clone. The chain couples TRBV6-1 to TRBJ1-2; 8 bases align to TRBD1. Looked up from germline, CDR1 is MNHNS and CDR2 is SASEGT. V shed 7 bases and J 4 bases; nucleotides not matched to a gene: 11. The CDR3 consists of 15 residues. For the CDR3, the DNA is TGTGCCAGCATCATAAACCCGGGACAGGTCTATGGCTACACCTTC. It yields the protein CASIINPGQVYGYTF.

V gene TRBV6-5 combines with J gene TRBJ1-5; D unclear. Between the trimmed V and J ends, which lost 0 bases and 6 bases, there was a span of 9 bases. CDR3 length equals 14 residues. CDR1 and CDR2 from the germline V gene are MNHEY and SVGAGI. Written as DNA, the CDR3 is TGTGCCAGCAGTTACTCGAGGGAATCTCAGCCCCAGCATTTT. Translation: CASSYSRESQPQHF.

The rearrangement uses TRBV19 and TRBJ2-1; maybe TRBD2 (6 bases). The V end lost 5 bases, the J end lost 3 bases, and 20 bases lay between the germline ends. CDR3 length: 17 residues. Per the germline V gene, CDR1 is LNHDA and CDR2 is SQIVND (reference sequence). The CDR3 loop is CASSRNGWEVGYNEQFF. The CDR3 DNA follows: TGTGCCAGTAGTCGGAATGGTTGGGAGGTGGGCTACAATGAGCAGTTCTTC.

CDR3 residues: CASSRGRLAGYEQYF. CDR3 nucleotide sequence: TGCGCCAGCAGCCGCGGTCGACTAGCGGGATACGAGCAGTACTTC. The chain uses TRBV4-1 and TRBJ2-7, with 11 positions matching TRBD2. Trimming took 4 bases from V and 4 from J; bases not matched to a gene: 6. There are 15 residues in the CDR3. Germline assignment: CDR1 MGHRA and CDR2 YSYEKL.

The chain combines TRBV7-2 with TRBJ2-1; D is unresolved. The germline V gene has CDR1 SGHTA and CDR2 FQGNSA. This CDR3 spans 18 amino acids. V was clipped by 0 bases and J by 0 bases, with 15 bases between them. CDR3 in DNA: TGTGCCAGCAGCTTAGCGCTAATTTCCGAAAGCTCCTACAATGAGCAGTTCTTC. Its translation is CASSLALISESSYNEQFF. The full variable domain, completed using reference TRBV7-2 and TRBJ2-1, is GAGVSQSPSNKVTEKGKDVELRCDPISGHTALYWYRQSLGQGLEFLIYFQGNSAPDKSGLPSDRFSAERTGGSVSTLTIQRTQQEDSAVYLCASSLALISESSYNEQFFGPGTRLTVL.

The rearrangement joins TRBV29-1 to TRBJ1-5; D gene unclear. This CDR3 has 14 residues. V lost 4 bases and J lost 5, with 15 bases in between. Germline-derived CDR1 and CDR2 are SQVTM and ANQGSEA. The CDR3 protein is CSVVGGGSDQPQHF. CDR3 bases: TGCAGCGTTGTCGGAGGAGGGTCTGATCAGCCCCAGCATTTT.

This chain links TRBV5-1 with TRBJ1-4; 7 positions agree with TRBD1. The CDR3 spans 14 residues. V shed 3 bases and J 8 bases; nucleotides not matched to a gene: 7. Germline V lookup: CDR1 SGHRS, CDR2 YFSETQ. The CDR3 loop is CASSSTGSGEKLFF. Written as DNA, the CDR3 is TGCGCCAGCAGCTCGACAGGGTCTGGGGAAAAACTGTTTTTT.

The CDR3 DNA follows: TGTGCCATCAGCGGAGGTGATAATAGCAATCAGCCCCAGCATTTT. As protein: CAISGGDNSNQPQHF. The chain couples TRBV10-3 to TRBJ1-5; D not resolved. The length of the CDR3 is 15 residues. The V end lost 6 bases, the J end lost 0 bases, and 12 bases lay between the germline ends. Germline lookup yields CDR1 ENHRY and CDR2 SYGVKD.